A selection of T cell receptor beta chains follows, all from one sample in a study of T cells in Graves' hyperthyroidism and ophthalmopathy. TCRdb fed the multiplex PCR reads into MiXCR, producing one record per CDR3 protein. The sample yields approximately 640,000 distinct CDR3 sequences, 17% seen once. The sample consisted of blood. These receptors were collected from a man in his forties or fifties with Graves' hyperthyroidism. CDR3s include the opening cysteine and the closing phenylalanine or tryptophan. A D gene is named only where the DNA matches it firmly. The size field is filled for only some rows; it gives once, few, many or a size class.

CDR3 length: 15
J gene: TRBJ1-2
D gene: -
clone size: -
V gene: TRBV20-1
CDR3 DNA: TGCAGTGCTAGAGATTGGGGACACGTAAACTATGGCTACACCTTC
CDR3 protein: CSARDWGHVNYGYTF

CDR3 length: 15
J gene: TRBJ2-7
D gene: -
clone size: many
V gene: TRBV7-2
CDR3 DNA: TGTGCCAGCAGCTTCTCGTATCAGGGTGTCTACGAGCAGTACTTC
CDR3 protein: CASSFSYQGVYEQYF

CDR3 length: 18
J gene: TRBJ1-5
D gene: -
clone size: few
V gene: TRBV5-5
CDR3 DNA: TGTGCCAGCAGCTTTTCTTCATGGGGGGGCTCGCGCAATCAGCCCCAGCATTTT
CDR3 protein: CASSFSSWGGSRNQPQHF

CDR3 length: 14
J gene: TRBJ1-2
D gene: -
clone size: many
V gene: TRBV3-1
CDR3 DNA: TGTGCCAGCAGCCAATCAGATACTAACTATGGCTACACCTTC
CDR3 protein: CASSQSDTNYGYTF

CDR3 length: 16
J gene: TRBJ2-7
D gene: TRBD2
clone size: many
V gene: TRBV7-2
CDR3 DNA: TGTGCCAGCAGCCCTCAGGGAGCGGGAGCGCCCCACGAGCAGTACTTC
CDR3 protein: CASSPQGAGAPHEQYF

CDR3 length: 14
J gene: TRBJ2-7
D gene: -
clone size: -
V gene: TRBV5-1
CDR3 DNA: TGCGCCAGCAGCTTGCAGCAGGAGAACTACGAGCAGTACTTC
CDR3 protein: CASSLQQENYEQYF

CDR3 length: 14
J gene: TRBJ1-5
D gene: TRBD1
clone size: many
V gene: TRBV20-1
CDR3 DNA: TGCAGTGCTGCGACAGGGGTCGGGTATCAGCCCCAGCATTTT
CDR3 protein: CSAATGVGYQPQHF

CDR3 length: 13
J gene: TRBJ2-1
D gene: TRBD1
clone size: many
V gene: TRBV28
CDR3 DNA: TGTGCCAGCGCGGGACAGGGCTACAATGAGCAGTTCTTC
CDR3 protein: CASAGQGYNEQFF

CDR3 length: 14
J gene: TRBJ1-1
D gene: -
clone size: -
V gene: TRBV7-9
CDR3 DNA: TGTGCCAGCAGCTTAGGCAGGGTGGGCACTGAAGCTTTCTTT
CDR3 protein: CASSLGRVGTEAFF

CDR3 length: 13
J gene: TRBJ1-1
D gene: -
clone size: many
V gene: TRBV12-3/TRBV12-4
CDR3 DNA: TGTGCCAGCAGTTTTAGGACAGACACTGAAGCTTTCTTT
CDR3 protein: CASSFRTDTEAFF

CDR3 length: 15
J gene: TRBJ2-3
D gene: -
clone size: -
V gene: TRBV6-5
CDR3 DNA: TGTGCCAGCAGTTACTCTGATGTTAGCACAGATACGCAGTATTTT
CDR3 protein: CASSYSDVSTDTQYF

CDR3 length: 12
J gene: TRBJ2-7
D gene: -
clone size: many
V gene: TRBV29-1
CDR3 DNA: TGCAGCGTTGAAATGACCCAGGGGGAGCAGTACTTC
CDR3 protein: CSVEMTQGEQYF

CDR3 length: 15
J gene: TRBJ1-5
D gene: -
clone size: few
V gene: TRBV18
CDR3 DNA: TGTGCCAGCTCACCAGGGCAGATGCGCAATCAGCCCCAGCATTTT
CDR3 protein: CASSPGQMRNQPQHF

CDR3 length: 13
J gene: TRBJ2-1
D gene: TRBD2
clone size: -
V gene: TRBV6-2/TRBV6-3
CDR3 DNA: TGTGCCATCGATGCGGGAGACGACAATGAGCAGTTCTTC
CDR3 protein: CAIDAGDDNEQFF

CDR3 length: 15
J gene: TRBJ2-1
D gene: TRBD2
clone size: many
V gene: TRBV18
CDR3 DNA: TGTGCCAGCTCACCACAGCGGGGCGACTACAATGAGCAGTTCTTC
CDR3 protein: CASSPQRGDYNEQFF

CDR3 length: 15
J gene: TRBJ1-1
D gene: -
clone size: -
V gene: TRBV6-1
CDR3 DNA: TGTGCCAGCAGGTGGGGAGGGGCATCGGAAACTGAAGCTTTCTTT
CDR3 protein: CASRWGGASETEAFF

CDR3 length: 16
J gene: TRBJ2-1
D gene: -
clone size: many
V gene: TRBV10-2
CDR3 DNA: TGCGCCAGCAGTATGATTCTGGATTTGGGGCACAATGAGCAGTTCTTC
CDR3 protein: CASSMILDLGHNEQFF

CDR3 length: 14
J gene: TRBJ2-2
D gene: -
clone size: -
V gene: TRBV20-1
CDR3 DNA: TGCAGTGCCGAGGCAGGGGACCACACCGGGGAGCTGTTTTTT
CDR3 protein: CSAEAGDHTGELFF

CDR3 length: 12
J gene: TRBJ1-1
D gene: -
clone size: few
V gene: TRBV28
CDR3 DNA: TGTGCCGCACAGGATTTGAACACTGAAGCTTTCTTT
CDR3 protein: CAAQDLNTEAFF

CDR3 length: 13
J gene: TRBJ1-2
D gene: -
clone size: many
V gene: TRBV11-2
CDR3 DNA: TGTGCCAGCAGCTTATCAGGGGAGTATGGCTACACCTTC
CDR3 protein: CASSLSGEYGYTF

CDR3 length: 12
J gene: TRBJ1-3
D gene: -
clone size: -
V gene: TRBV30
CDR3 DNA: TGTGCCTGGATCAGGGATGGAAACACCATATATTTT
CDR3 protein: CAWIRDGNTIYF

CDR3 length: 17
J gene: TRBJ1-5
D gene: -
clone size: many
V gene: TRBV7-8
CDR3 DNA: TGTGCCAGCAGCTTATACGGGTTCGGCTCTAGCAATCAGCCCCAGCATTTT
CDR3 protein: CASSLYGFGSSNQPQHF

CDR3 length: 14
J gene: TRBJ2-5
D gene: -
clone size: few
V gene: TRBV7-9
CDR3 DNA: TGTGCCAGCAGCGACACTCGGGGGCCTGAGACCCAGTACTTC
CDR3 protein: CASSDTRGPETQYF

CDR3 length: 13
J gene: TRBJ1-4
D gene: -
clone size: many
V gene: TRBV6-1
CDR3 DNA: TGTGCCAGCATGTGGGGGAGAGGTGAAAAACTGTTTTTT
CDR3 protein: CASMWGRGEKLFF

CDR3 length: 15
J gene: TRBJ2-1
D gene: TRBD2
clone size: -
V gene: TRBV7-3
CDR3 DNA: TGTGCCAGCAGCTTACTAGCGGTACGGAACAATGAGCAGTTCTTC
CDR3 protein: CASSLLAVRNNEQFF

CDR3 length: 19
J gene: TRBJ1-1
D gene: -
clone size: many
V gene: TRBV6-2/TRBV6-3
CDR3 DNA: TGTGCCAGCAGTTACCCACTGGGGTCAAGGAACGAATTAGACCCTGAAGCTTTCTTT
CDR3 protein: CASSYPLGSRNELDPEAFF

CDR3 length: 16
J gene: TRBJ1-4
D gene: -
clone size: many
V gene: TRBV11-3
CDR3 DNA: TGTGCCAGCAGCGTCCGACAGGCTGCAACTAATGAAAAACTGTTTTTT
CDR3 protein: CASSVRQAATNEKLFF

CDR3 length: 12
J gene: TRBJ2-6
D gene: -
clone size: -
V gene: TRBV13
CDR3 DNA: TGTGCCAGCAGCCTAACCGACAACGTCCTGACTTTC
CDR3 protein: CASSLTDNVLTF

CDR3 length: 16
J gene: TRBJ2-1
D gene: TRBD2
clone size: few
V gene: TRBV5-1
CDR3 DNA: TGCGCCAGCAGCCCGGGCCGACTAGCGGGAGCCGATGAGCAGTTCTTC
CDR3 protein: CASSPGRLAGADEQFF

CDR3 length: 15
J gene: TRBJ2-5
D gene: TRBD1
clone size: many
V gene: TRBV9
CDR3 DNA: TGTGCCAGCAGCGTAGGGACAGGGCCGCATGAGACCCAGTACTTC
CDR3 protein: CASSVGTGPHETQYF

CDR3 length: 16
J gene: TRBJ2-3
D gene: -
clone size: -
V gene: TRBV29-1
CDR3 DNA: TGCAGCGTTGAAGACCCTCAGGGTAGCCGCACAGATACGCAGTATTTT
CDR3 protein: CSVEDPQGSRTDTQYF

CDR3 length: 16
J gene: TRBJ2-7
D gene: -
clone size: once
V gene: TRBV18
CDR3 DNA: TGTGCCAGCTCACCACCAACAGGTGGGTACTCCTACGAGCAGTACTTC
CDR3 protein: CASSPPTGGYSYEQYF

CDR3 length: 18
J gene: TRBJ2-2
D gene: TRBD1
clone size: many
V gene: TRBV28
CDR3 DNA: TGTGCCAGCAGTCCCCCCCCAGGGGGCGGGGAGAACACCGGGGAGCTGTTTTTT
CDR3 protein: CASSPPPGGGENTGELFF

CDR3 length: 13
J gene: TRBJ2-5
D gene: TRBD2
clone size: -
V gene: TRBV7-3
CDR3 DNA: TGTGCCAGCAGCACAACTAGCGGAGAGACCCAGTACTTC
CDR3 protein: CASSTTSGETQYF

CDR3 length: 17
J gene: TRBJ2-7
D gene: -
clone size: -
V gene: TRBV7-9
CDR3 DNA: TGTGCCAGCAGCCCGACGGGACTGACGACTTGGGACTACGAGCAGTACTTC
CDR3 protein: CASSPTGLTTWDYEQYF

CDR3 length: 18
J gene: TRBJ2-1
D gene: TRBD2
clone size: many
V gene: TRBV6-5
CDR3 DNA: TGTGCCAGCAGTTACTCGCTAGGGGCTAGCGGGAAGGGAAATGAGCAGTTCTTC
CDR3 protein: CASSYSLGASGKGNEQFF

CDR3 length: 13
J gene: TRBJ2-1
D gene: -
clone size: many
V gene: TRBV27
CDR3 DNA: TGTGCCAGCTCTCGGCGGATTCACAATGAGCAGTTCTTC
CDR3 protein: CASSRRIHNEQFF

CDR3 length: 14
J gene: TRBJ2-3
D gene: TRBD2
clone size: many
V gene: TRBV11-3
CDR3 DNA: TGTGCCAGCAGCCCGGGACTAGCGGGAGATACGCAGTATTTT
CDR3 protein: CASSPGLAGDTQYF

CDR3 length: 11
J gene: TRBJ2-5
D gene: -
clone size: -
V gene: TRBV20-1
CDR3 DNA: TGCAGTGCTAGAGATCGAAAGACCCAGTACTTC
CDR3 protein: CSARDRKTQYF

CDR3 length: 15
J gene: TRBJ2-1
D gene: TRBD2
clone size: few
V gene: TRBV6-6
CDR3 DNA: TGTGCCAGCAGTTACCTAGCGGAGCCCTACAATGAGCAGTTCTTC
CDR3 protein: CASSYLAEPYNEQFF

CDR3 length: 13
J gene: TRBJ1-2
D gene: -
clone size: many
V gene: TRBV7-2
CDR3 DNA: TGTGCCAGCAGCTTAGTGGTTCAGGATGGCTACACCTTC
CDR3 protein: CASSLVVQDGYTF

CDR3 length: 13
J gene: TRBJ2-7
D gene: -
clone size: few
V gene: TRBV28
CDR3 DNA: TGTGCCAGCAGTCTCGGGACACTCTTAGAGCAGTACTTC
CDR3 protein: CASSLGTLLEQYF

CDR3 length: 13
J gene: TRBJ2-1
D gene: -
clone size: few
V gene: TRBV12-3/TRBV12-4
CDR3 DNA: TGTGCCAGCAGTTTAGATATTCGCGGTGAGCAGTTCTTC
CDR3 protein: CASSLDIRGEQFF

CDR3 length: 17
J gene: TRBJ2-7
D gene: -
clone size: many
V gene: TRBV19
CDR3 DNA: TGTGCCAGTAGTAGTAGCCGAACGGCGGTGAGCTCCTACGAGCAGTACTTC
CDR3 protein: CASSSSRTAVSSYEQYF

CDR3 length: 14
J gene: TRBJ2-7
D gene: TRBD1
clone size: many
V gene: TRBV28
CDR3 DNA: TGTGCCAGCATACCGGGACAGGGGGCCTACGAGCAGTACTTC
CDR3 protein: CASIPGQGAYEQYF

CDR3 length: 14
J gene: TRBJ1-2
D gene: -
clone size: many
V gene: TRBV19
CDR3 DNA: TGTGCCAGTACCACGGCCGGGACCCATGCCGGCTACACCTTC
CDR3 protein: CASTTAGTHAGYTF

CDR3 length: 15
J gene: TRBJ2-7
D gene: TRBD2
clone size: many
V gene: TRBV15
CDR3 DNA: TGTGCCACCAGCAGAGATCGGAGCGGGAAACACGAGCAGTACTTC
CDR3 protein: CATSRDRSGKHEQYF

CDR3 length: 16
J gene: TRBJ2-1
D gene: TRBD2
clone size: -
V gene: TRBV24-1
CDR3 DNA: TGTGCCACCAGTGGCTTACTAGCGGGCTCCTACAATGAGCAGTTCTTC
CDR3 protein: CATSGLLAGSYNEQFF

CDR3 length: 15
J gene: TRBJ2-7
D gene: -
clone size: -
V gene: TRBV7-2
CDR3 DNA: TGTGCCAGCAGCTTAACAACGGACCCTCTTTACGAGCAGTACTTC
CDR3 protein: CASSLTTDPLYEQYF

CDR3 length: 12
J gene: TRBJ2-5
D gene: -
clone size: few
V gene: TRBV13
CDR3 DNA: TGTGCCAGCAGCCCTAGTGTCGGGACGAAGAACTTC
CDR3 protein: CASSPSVGTKNF

CDR3 length: 18
J gene: TRBJ2-5
D gene: -
clone size: many
V gene: TRBV5-4
CDR3 DNA: TGTGCCAGCAGCTTGGGCCTTCAGCTAGCGACAAACCAAGAGACCCAGTACTTC
CDR3 protein: CASSLGLQLATNQETQYF

CDR3 length: 15
J gene: TRBJ2-3
D gene: TRBD1
clone size: -
V gene: TRBV19
CDR3 DNA: TGTGCCAGTAGTATAGCGGCACAGGGGACCCATACGCAGTATTTT
CDR3 protein: CASSIAAQGTHTQYF

CDR3 length: 18
J gene: TRBJ2-7
D gene: TRBD2
clone size: few
V gene: TRBV14
CDR3 DNA: TGTGCCAGCAGCCAAGAGCGGCGACTAGCGGGGGCCGAGATAGAGCAGTACTTC
CDR3 protein: CASSQERRLAGAEIEQYF